The entry below gives a single T cell receptor (beta chain) sequence along with its context. Its antigen is unidentified. This sample is drawn from a study of PD-1 blockade in classical Hodgkin lymphoma. Study-level points and caveats: The origin of the repertoire differences remains undefined, with disease activity or prior therapy as possible causes. Healthy donors reportedly exceeded newly diagnosed patients in baseline TCR diversity.

Assay: immunoSEQ multiplex PCR; the TCRdb copy retains only in-frame clones and omits some. Of under 6,500 clones listed, 86% are singletons. Specified time point: newly diagnosed, previously untreated cHL patient sample. The CD8+ T cells came from thawed PBMCs through magnetic negative selection. The receptor comes from a human donor with classical Hodgkin lymphoma. The sequenced sample consisted of CD8+ T cells from blood.

CDR3 sequence (DNA): TGTGCCAGCAGCCCATGGACTAGCAGCACAGATACGCAGTATTTT. Translation: CASSPWTSSTDTQYF. The gene calls are TRBV14 and TRBJ2-3; TRBD2 matches at 8 bases. This CDR3 has 15 residues. The trim removed 4 bases at V and 0 bases at J, leaving 3 bases unmatched. Germline V lookup: CDR1 SGHDN, CDR2 FVKESK.